The 23 T cell receptor beta chains below all came from one sample that was sequenced in a study of T cell repertoires in cytomegalovirus infection. TCRdb reprocessed the reads with MiXCR, giving one entry per CDR3 protein. This table has approximately 500,000 distinct CDR3 sequences, approximately 15% appearing once. The sample was CD8+ T cells from PBMCs. The source of these receptors is a human donor in good health (CMV status not recorded). Some clones in this sample may be carry-over from other donors' samples.

This clonotype was detected ten times or more. The rearrangement links TRBV10-3 to TRBJ1-1; D is perhaps TRBD1 (6 bases). V lost 5 bases and J lost 2, with 12 bases in between. There are 14 residues in the CDR3. Per germline, CDR1 ENHRY and CDR2 SYGVKD. This CDR3 reads CAISKGQKNTEAFF. The CDR3 coding sequence is TGTGCCATCAGTAAGGGACAAAAAAACACTGAAGCTTTCTTT.

This clonotype was counted at least ten times. The chain carries TRBV7-9 and TRBJ1-1, with D hard to call. Deletions cut 5 bases from V and 7 bases from J, with 11 bases between. The CDR3 runs 12 residues. Germline V gives CDR1 SEHNR, CDR2 FQNEAQ (reference sequence). CDR3 residues: CASSPWSGEAFF. In nucleotides, the CDR3 is TGTGCCAGCAGCCCATGGTCAGGTGAAGCTTTCTTT.

This clonotype was counted at least ten times. This sequence joins TRBV12-3 or TRBV12-4 and TRBJ1-5, with 8 bases aligning to TRBD1. This CDR3 is 15 amino acids long. Trimming at V came to 6 bases and at J to 2 bases, leaving 6 bases not matched to a gene. CDR3 DNA: TGTGCCAGCAGCCCGACAGGGGACCGCAATCAGCCCCAGCATTTT. Translated: CASSPTGDRNQPQHF.

This clonotype was recorded at least ten times. This chain links TRBV6-1 with TRBJ1-5, with a tentative D call TRBD1 (5 bases). The ends were cut back, 0 bases at V and 6 bases at J, with 15 bases in the middle. The CDR3 is 16 residues long. Germline CDR1 MNHNS, CDR2 SASEGT. The CDR3 region is CASSEAGWQGIQPQHF. In DNA, the CDR3 is TGTGCCAGCAGTGAAGCTGGGTGGCAGGGAATTCAGCCCCAGCATTTT.

This clonotype occurred many times. V usage is TRBV7-9 and J usage is TRBJ2-5; 10 bases align to TRBD2. The CDR3 has 14 amino acids. The V segment lost 6 bases and the J segment 5 bases; nucleotides outside the gene matches: 6. Looked up from germline, CDR1 is SEHNR and CDR2 is FQNEAQ (reference sequence). CDR3 in amino acids: CASRSGGAGETQYF. CDR3 coding DNA: TGTGCCAGCAGGAGCGGGGGGGCCGGGGAGACCCAGTACTTC.

This clonotype was counted many times. This chain uses TRBV6-5 with TRBJ2-5; D uncertain. Germline loops: CDR1 MNHEY, CDR2 SVGAGI. The CDR3 runs to 13 residues. The V end lost 2 bases, the J end lost 4 bases, and 8 bases lay between the germline ends. The CDR3 coding sequence is TGTGCCAGCAGTTACGTCCGTGGAGAGACCCAGTACTTC. Translated: CASSYVRGETQYF.

This clonotype was seen a handful of times. The CDR3 loop is CASLGRGGSGSYEQYF. DNA of the CDR3: TGTGCCAGCCTCGGTAGGGGGGGAAGCGGGAGTTACGAGCAGTACTTC. The V call is TRBV2, the J call TRBJ2-7, with TRBD2 identical over 8 bases. The CDR3 runs to 16 residues. Germline V gene lookup returns CDR1 SNHLY and CDR2 FYNNEI. V lost 8 bases to trimming and J lost 4 bases; unmatched junction nucleotides: 16.

At least ten counts were recorded for this clonotype. The chain recombines TRBV12-3 or TRBV12-4 with TRBJ2-1; TRBD2 matches at 16 bases. Trimming cost V 4 bases and J 0 bases; bases outside gene matches: 9. This CDR3 has 20 residues. The chain's CDR3 is CASSSQPGLAGGPSYNEQFF. The CDR3 nucleotides are TGTGCCAGCAGTTCTCAACCGGGACTAGCGGGGGGGCCCTCCTACAATGAGCAGTTCTTC.

There are many counts of this clonotype. The chain carries TRBV7-8 and TRBJ2-2, with 7 bases fitting TRBD2. The CDR3 length is 16 residues. J gave up 3 bases and V 2 bases, and 6 bases lay outside the gene matches. Germline V gives CDR1 SGHVS, CDR2 FQNEAQ. The CDR3 sequence: CASSLHNGGYTGELFF. In DNA, the CDR3 is TGTGCCAGCAGCTTACACAACGGGGGGTACACCGGGGAGCTGTTTTTT.

This clonotype was seen more than once but under ten times. Relative to the germline gene, one junction end is altered; a read error may explain this. The chain employs TRBV7-7 and TRBJ2-5; D not resolved. The CDR3 runs to 15 residues. CDR1 is SSHAT and CDR2 is FNYEAQ in the germline V gene (reference sequence). The CDR3 here is CASSFTAGYQETQYF. In nucleotides, the CDR3 is TGTGCTAGCAGCTTCACTGCCGGATACCAAGAGACCCAGTACTTC. The full variable domain, with the rest looked up from reference TRBV7-7 and TRBJ2-5, is GAGVSQSPRYKVTKRGQDVTLRCDPISSHATLYWYQQALGQGPEFLTYFNYEAQPDKSGLPSDRFSAERPEGSISTLTIQRTEQRDSAMYRCASSFTAGYQETQYFGPGTRLLVL.

For this clonotype: One end of the junction varies from germline; a read error may be responsible. The rearrangement links TRBV6-5 to TRBJ1-1; D is perhaps TRBD1 (5 bases). CDR1 is MNHEY, CDR2 SVGAGI, per germline. This CDR3 is built from 15 residues. CDR3 nucleotide sequence: TGTGCCAGCAGTTCTTTTCCGGGGACGGACACTGTAGCTTTCTTT. This gives the protein CASSSFPGTDTVAFF.

This clonotype has a count of ten or more. V and J are TRBV7-9 and TRBJ1-2; unclear D gene. From germline, CDR1 is SEHNR and CDR2 FQNEAQ (reference sequence). CDR3 length: 14 residues. Between the trimmed V and J ends, which lost 1 base and 4 bases, there was a span of 10 bases. The CDR3, as DNA: TGTGCCAGCAGCTTAGTAGGCACCACCTATGGCTACACCTTC. Translating it yields CASSLVGTTYGYTF. Full variable domain (outside the CDR3, taken from reference TRBV7-9 and TRBJ1-2): DTGVSQNPRHKITKRGQNVTFRCDPISEHNRLYWYRQTLGQGPEFLTYFQNEAQLEKSRLLSDRFSAERPKGSFSTLEIQRTEQGDSAMYLCASSLVGTTYGYTFGSGTRLTVV.

This clonotype showed up just a few times. The chain uses TRBV3-1 and TRBJ2-7; D is undetermined. Germline CDR1 is LGHDT and CDR2 is YNNKEL (reference sequence). V gave up 4 bases and J gave up 1 base, with 17 bases separating them. This CDR3 has 16 residues. This CDR3 is CASSLSYGKVSYEQYF. The CDR3 DNA is TGTGCCAGCAGCCTCTCTTATGGGAAAGTTTCCTACGAGCAGTACTTC.

This clonotype showed up many times. The V and J genes are TRBV6-1 and TRBJ2-7, with TRBD1 matching 7 bases. CDR1 MNHNS and CDR2 SASEGT come from the germline V gene. This CDR3 region has 14 residues. V shed 7 bases, J shed 2 bases, and the junction held 8 bases outside the gene matches. This CDR3 reads CASTGWDRPYEQYF. The CDR3 DNA follows: TGTGCCAGCACGGGTTGGGACAGACCCTACGAGCAGTACTTC.

This clonotype was counted a few times. The V and J genes are TRBV15 and TRBJ2-7, with D possibly being TRBD1 (7 bases). CDR3 length: 15 residues. The ends were cut back, 5 bases at V and 5 bases at J, with 19 bases in the middle. In germline, CDR1 is LNHNV, CDR2 YYDKDF (reference sequence). DNA of the CDR3: TGTGCCACCAGCGGTGAGACAGGGAGGTTGCACGAGCAGTACTTC. Protein product: CATSGETGRLHEQYF.

Ten or more counts support this clonotype. This rearrangement joins TRBV6-1 to TRBJ2-2; D not resolved. Germline lookup yields CDR1 MNHNS and CDR2 SASEGT. This CDR3 has 16 amino acids. V gave up 5 bases and J gave up 3 bases, with 16 bases separating them. CDR3 sequence reads: CASSNIGVLDTGELFF. For the CDR3, the DNA is TGTGCCAGCAGTAATATTGGGGTCTTGGACACCGGGGAGCTGTTTTTT.

The sample holds a few counts of this clonotype. J is TRBJ2-5 and V is TRBV5-1; D gene unclear. The V gene's germline CDR1 is SGHRS and CDR2 YFSETQ. The CDR3 contains 15 residues. Trimming took 0 bases from V and 5 from J, leaving 14 bases between them. The CDR3 DNA follows: TGCGCCAGCAGCTTGGCCGTTGGGATCGGGGAGACCCAGTACTTC. Protein: CASSLAVGIGETQYF.

This chain links TRBV12-5 with TRBJ2-3, with D unclear. Germline-derived CDR1 and CDR2 are LGHNT and FRNRAP. This CDR3 has 12 residues. V was shortened by 3 bases and J by 4 bases, with 5 bases between the two germline ends. The CDR3 DNA sequence: TGTGCTAGTGGTTTAATGCCAGATACGCAGTATTTT. Translated: CASGLMPDTQYF.

Remarks on this clonotype: The junction and the germline gene differ at one end; a read error may be behind it. V is TRBV7-2 and J is TRBJ2-7, with no clear D. Germline CDR1 and CDR2: SGHTA and FQGNSA. CDR3 length equals 14 residues. CDR3 coding DNA: TGTGCAAGCAGCTTAGCAGGTTTCCTAGACGAGCAGTACTTC. It codes for CASSLAGFLDEQYF. Based on the CDR3 plus reference TRBV7-2 and TRBJ2-7, the full variable domain is GAGVSQSPSNKVTEKGKDVELRCDPISGHTALYWYRQSLGQGLEFLIYFQGNSAPDKSGLPSDRFSAERTGGSVSTLTIQRTQQEDSAVYLCASSLAGFLDEQYFGPGTRLTVT.

This clonotype showed up many times. The genes are TRBV7-8 and TRBJ2-5, with TRBD1 identical over 7 bases. The V gene end was trimmed by 5 bases and the J gene end by 2 bases; junction bases not matched to a gene: 8. This CDR3 has 15 residues. CDR1 and CDR2 (germline): SGHVS, FQNEAQ. The CDR3, as DNA: TGTGCCAGCAGCCCGCCGGGCAGGGGGCAAGAGACCCAGTACTTC. Protein: CASSPPGRGQETQYF.

Many counts were recorded for this clonotype. The chain links TRBV28 to TRBJ2-3; 12 bases are a match to TRBD2. Germline trimming cut 4 bases from V and 2 bases from J; bases unmatched to any gene: 7. Germline V CDR1 and CDR2: MDHEN, SYDVKM. The CDR3 has 17 residues. CDR3 amino acids: CASSSRLAGANTDTQYF. The CDR3 DNA reads TGTGCCAGCAGTTCCCGACTAGCGGGAGCAAACACAGATACGCAGTATTTT.

The V gene is TRBV27, the J gene TRBJ2-7, with TRBD2 matching 13 bases. Trimming cost V 5 bases and J 6 bases; bases outside gene matches: 7. Germline V gives CDR1 MNHEY, CDR2 SMNVEV (reference sequence). The CDR3 is 15 amino acids. This chain's CDR3 is CASSQGTSGKGEQYF. The CDR3 nucleotides are TGTGCCAGCAGTCAAGGGACTAGCGGGAAAGGCGAGCAGTACTTC.

In the case of this clonotype: Being one base from a much bigger clone, this may be a read error. This chain links TRBV27 with TRBJ1-5, with D uncertain. There are 12 residues in the CDR3. Germline V gives CDR1 MNHEY, CDR2 SMNVEV (reference sequence). The ends were cut back, 5 bases at V and 7 bases at J, with 9 bases in the middle. CDR3 in amino acids: CASSAAGQPQHF. CDR3 DNA: TGTGCCAGCAGTGCCGCTGGGCAGCCCCAGCATTTT.